This T cell receptor (beta chain) comes out of a study of cytomegalovirus exposure and HLA in healthy donors listed by TCRdb under 2017. Background on the whole study: The roughly 700 repertoires of the first cohort and the 120 validation repertoires were produced on the same platform, according to a later analysis. The aim of the study was to test whether cataloging public T cell receptors could identify signatures of past pathogen exposure. Along with the approximately 700-subject first cohort, a separate validation cohort of over a hundred different subjects was used. High-throughput TCR immunosequencing, statistical association of individual TCRs with disease status, and machine learning were combined to predict cytomegalovirus infection status. Beyond this particular receptor, the publication reports: In vitro tests confirmed that three of the cytomegalovirus-associated TCR beta chains recognize cytomegalovirus antigens. A later analysis had no HLA typing for the validation cohort, so co-occurrence there was scored across all 120 or so repertoires. Across donors, most TCR sequences were observed very rarely, whereas some public TCRs were present in many individuals. A later analysis found that TCRs clustered in the first cohort also tended to co-occur in the approximately 120 validation repertoires, with 94% of cluster scores above 0. The classifier was reported to diagnose cytomegalovirus status with high specificity and sensitivity in both the original cohort and the validation cohort. A total of fewer than 200 TCR beta chains were listed by the study as associated with cytomegalovirus. The authors suggested that the approach could potentially be extended to other disease states and immunological phenotypes.

At the junction V is shortened by 5 bases and J by 7 bases; bases outside the gene matches: 9. The CDR1 and CDR2 encoded by the germline V gene are SGHTA and FQGNSA. The CDR3 goes from the cysteine to the phenylalanine over 16 residues. The entry retains the CDR3 DNA only, 48 bases that are in frame from base 1. The donors belonged to the validation cohort of over a hundred subjects, which was separate from the approximately 700-subject first cohort. Library preparation was by the immunoSEQ multiplex PCR assay. Per the source publication's procedure: A statistical classification framework was built for diagnosing cytomegalovirus status from the catalog of TCR beta chain sequences. The source is immuneACCESS, and TCRdb retained only in-frame sequences with V and J called. Part of the clones is not carried over; for the studies checked, unresolved V genes explain less than half of this, and the remainder is unexplained. The D gene and trimming were derived from the DNA, and the V and J assignments and clone size from that table. This sample lists some 44,000 clones; more than 85% were detected once. Roughly 5.3% of the sample is held by the ten biggest clonotypes.

For this clone: This receptor's antigen is unknown. There are no base qualities to consult, and no much larger clone falls within one base.

This receptor was identified in a man younger than 30 in good health and CMV-seronegative. Sequencing was performed on PBMCs. This receptor chain uses TRBV7-2 and TRBJ2-2, with 11 central nucleotides matching TRBD1. The CDR3 has the sequence CASSKGGQGAGGELFF. The bases read TGTGCCAGCAGCAAAGGCGGACAGGGGGCCGGCGGGGAGCTGTTTTTT.